A selection of T cell receptor beta chains follows, all from one sample in a study of T cell responses to AZD1222 COVID-19 vaccine. Sequencing used immunoSEQ multiplex PCR; TCRdb keeps in-frame clones, though not all of them. Counted here are around 97,000 clones, 88% occurring once; the ten biggest clones make up approximately 22%. The sequencing used peripheral blood, collected on day 0 of AZD1222 vaccination. The origin of the receptors is an adult in good health. The CDR3 runs from the conserved cysteine through the conserved F or W. A D gene is named only where the DNA matches it firmly. Part of the rows lack a size; the others show once, few, many or a class for expanded clones.

abundance | j_gene | d_gene | v_gene | CDR3nt | CDR3aa
NA | TRBJ1-1 | NA | TRBV3-1/TRBV3-2 | TGTGCCAGCAGCCAAGGGTACCAGGTTGAAGCTTTCTTT | CASSQGYQVEAFF
NA | TRBJ2-7 | TRBD1 | TRBV7-9 | TGTGCCAGCACCAGACAGGGGCTCCCCTACGAGCAGTACTTC | CASTRQGLPYEQYF
NA | TRBJ2-5 | TRBD2 | TRBV10-1 | TGCGCCAGCAGTTCTGGGGGGGAAGAGACCCAGTACTTC | CASSSGGEETQYF
NA | TRBJ2-1 | TRBD2 | TRBV7-3 | TGTGCCAGCAGCTCTAGCGGGGGGGCCTTTAGCTCCTACAATGAGCAGTTCTTC | CASSSSGGAFSSYNEQFF
few | TRBJ1-5 | NA | TRBV19 | TGTGCCAGTAGGGGGCATCGCAATCAGCCCCAGCATTTT | CASRGHRNQPQHF
NA | TRBJ2-1 | NA | TRBV7-9 | TGTGCCAGCAGCTTACCAGGGACTGCCTCAATTGAGCAGTTCTTC | CASSLPGTASIEQFF
NA | TRBJ1-6 | TRBD1 | TRBV28 | TGTGCCAGCAGTAGGGGACAGGGCGGTTCACCCCTCCACTTT | CASSRGQGGSPLHF
NA | TRBJ1-5 | NA | TRBV10-3 | TGTGCCATCAGTGAAGGAGGAATCAATCAGCCCCAGCATTTT | CAISEGGINQPQHF
NA | TRBJ2-1 | NA | TRBV5-1 | TGCGCCAGCAGCCTAGCGTATGAGCAGTTCTTC | CASSLAYEQFF
NA | TRBJ2-7 | TRBD1 | TRBV28 | TGTGCCAGCAGTTCATCCGGGACAGGGTCCCACGAGCAGTACTTC | CASSSSGTGSHEQYF
NA | TRBJ2-7 | NA | TRBV12-3/TRBV12-4 | TGTGCCAGCAGTTCGGCGGCCTACGAGCAGTACTTC | CASSSAAYEQYF
NA | TRBJ2-5 | NA | TRBV3-1/TRBV3-2 | TGTGCCAGCAGCCAAGCCAAGACCGCAGGGACCCAGTACTTC | CASSQAKTAGTQYF
NA | TRBJ2-2 | TRBD2 | TRBV28 | TGTGCCGCCACAACCTATATAGCGGGAGGGCCGCACACCGGGGAGCTGTTTTTT | CAATTYIAGGPHTGELFF
NA | TRBJ2-5 | NA | TRBV21-1 | TGTGCCAGCAGCGAAGAGGGAGGGAGGGGAGAGACCCAGTACTTC | CASSEEGGRGETQYF
NA | TRBJ1-1 | NA | TRBV19 | TGTGCCAGTATTAGACACCCTGAAGCTTTCTTT | CASIRHPEAFF
NA | TRBJ2-7 | NA | TRBV28 | TGTGCCAGCAGGACTGGACAGAAACTTACCTACGAGCAGTACTTC | CASRTGQKLTYEQYF